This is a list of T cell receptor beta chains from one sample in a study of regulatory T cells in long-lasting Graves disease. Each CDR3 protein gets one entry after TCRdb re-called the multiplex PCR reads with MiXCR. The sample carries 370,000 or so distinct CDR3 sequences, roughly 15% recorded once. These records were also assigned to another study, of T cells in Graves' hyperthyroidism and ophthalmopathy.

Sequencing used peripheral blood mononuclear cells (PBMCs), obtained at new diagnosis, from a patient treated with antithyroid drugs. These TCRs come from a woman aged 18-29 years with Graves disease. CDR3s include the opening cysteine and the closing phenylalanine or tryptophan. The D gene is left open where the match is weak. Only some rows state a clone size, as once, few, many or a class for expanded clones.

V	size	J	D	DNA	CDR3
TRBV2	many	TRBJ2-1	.	TGTGCCAGCAGTGGGACTCGGAGCTCCTACAATGAGCAGTTCTTC	CASSGTRSSYNEQFF
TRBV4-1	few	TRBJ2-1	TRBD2	TGCGCCAGCAGCCCAAGGTTCGGTAGCGGGGGGGGGGTTGAGCAGTTCTTC	CASSPRFGSGGGVEQFF
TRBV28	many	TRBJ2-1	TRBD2	TGTGCCAGCACACCGCCGGGACTAGCGGCGAATGAGCAGTTCTTC	CASTPPGLAANEQFF
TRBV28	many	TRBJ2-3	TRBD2	TGTGCCAGCAGTATGCTAGCGGGAGTGACAGATACGCAGTATTTT	CASSMLAGVTDTQYF
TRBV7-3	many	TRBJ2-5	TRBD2	TGTGCCAGCAGCTTAACGCCAAGCGGGGGCCAAGAGACCCAGTACTTC	CASSLTPSGGQETQYF
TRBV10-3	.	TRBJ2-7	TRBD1	TGTGCCACGCGGACAGGTGCCTACGAGCAGTACTTC	CATRTGAYEQYF
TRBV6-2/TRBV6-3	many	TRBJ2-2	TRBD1	TGTGCCAGCAGGGAGGGAGGGACAGGGTTTCTTGTAGGGACCGGGGAGCTGTTTTTT	CASREGGTGFLVGTGELFF
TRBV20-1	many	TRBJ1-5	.	TGCAGTGCTTGGCCCAGTAGAGGATCCAATCAGCCCCAGCATTTT	CSAWPSRGSNQPQHF
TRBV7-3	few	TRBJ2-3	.	TGTGCCAGCAGCGACTATCAGGGGACGCAGTATTTT	CASSDYQGTQYF
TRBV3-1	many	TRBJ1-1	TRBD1	TGTGCCAGCAGCTTGAGGGACAGGGGTACTGAAGCTTTCTTT	CASSLRDRGTEAFF
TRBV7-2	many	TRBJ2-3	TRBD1	TGTGCCAGCAGCGACCCGGGACAGGGGACAGATACGCAGTATTTT	CASSDPGQGTDTQYF
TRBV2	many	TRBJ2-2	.	TGTGCCAGCAGCGGAACGGGGGCTTCGAACACCGGGGAGCTGTTTTTT	CASSGTGASNTGELFF
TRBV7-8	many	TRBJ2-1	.	TGTGCCAGCAGCGTAAGTAGGGCGCAGTCCAATGAGCAGTTCTTC	CASSVSRAQSNEQFF
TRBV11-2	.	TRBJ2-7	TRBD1	TGTGCCAGCAGACCGCCTCCGGGACAGGCGGGGGAGCAGTACTTC	CASRPPPGQAGEQYF
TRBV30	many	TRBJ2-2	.	TGTGCCTGGAGGCCCCTCGGCAGGGCCGGGGAGCTGTTTTTT	CAWRPLGRAGELFF
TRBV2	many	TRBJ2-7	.	TGTGCCAGCAGTGACCCCAAGCTCGATTCTCCCGAGCAGTACTTC	CASSDPKLDSPEQYF
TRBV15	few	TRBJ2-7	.	TGTGCCACCAGCAGAGATCGAGGAGCGCAATACGAGCAGTACTTC	CATSRDRGAQYEQYF
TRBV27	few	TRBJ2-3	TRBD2	TGTGCCAGCAGTTTGAGCGGGGGGGCGGTAGATACGCAGTATTTT	CASSLSGGAVDTQYF
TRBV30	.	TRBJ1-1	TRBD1	TGTGCCTGGAGTGTACGGCTTCGGGGACAGCTGAACACTGAAGCTTTCTTT	CAWSVRLRGQLNTEAFF
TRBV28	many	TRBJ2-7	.	TGTGCCAGCAGTTCCCCGCCGGGCCTATCTTACGAGCAGTACTTC	CASSSPPGLSYEQYF
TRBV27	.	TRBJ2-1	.	TGTGCCGCATCTCGCGCAGGGCCCTACAATGAGCAGTTCTTC	CAASRAGPYNEQFF
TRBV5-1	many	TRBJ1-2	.	TGCGCCAGCAGCCCCGGGGGAGACTATGGCTACACCTTC	CASSPGGDYGYTF
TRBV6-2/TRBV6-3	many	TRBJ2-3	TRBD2	TGTGCCAGCAGTTACAGCGGGGGGGAAGGAGATACGCAGTATTTT	CASSYSGGEGDTQYF
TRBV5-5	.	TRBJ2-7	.	TGTGCCAGCAGCCGACGGACAGGGGAGTTCGCGGGAGGTCTCTACGAGCAGTACTTC	CASSRRTGEFAGGLYEQYF
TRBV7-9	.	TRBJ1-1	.	TGTGCCAGCAGCTTAGAGGGTTGGAGCACTGAAGCTTTCTTT	CASSLEGWSTEAFF
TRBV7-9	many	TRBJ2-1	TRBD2	TGTGCCAGCAGCCTGACTAGCGGGAGGGGGTCCTACAATGAGCAGTTCTTC	CASSLTSGRGSYNEQFF
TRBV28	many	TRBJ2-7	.	TGTGCCAGCAGTTTAAGGGCAGGCTACGAGCAGTACTTC	CASSLRAGYEQYF
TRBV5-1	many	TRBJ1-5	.	TGCGCCAGCAGCCCGGAAGGTGCGGGAAATCAGCCCCAGCATTTT	CASSPEGAGNQPQHF
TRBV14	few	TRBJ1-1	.	TGTGCCAGCAGCCCAAGTGGCCTCATGAACACTGAAGCTTTCTTT	CASSPSGLMNTEAFF
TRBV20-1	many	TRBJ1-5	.	TGCAGTGCTAGAGAACAGAATCAGCCCCAGCATTTT	CSAREQNQPQHF
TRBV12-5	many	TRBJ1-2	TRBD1	TGTGCTAGTGGTTTGGTAGTCAGACAGGGGTTTGACTATGGCTACACCTTC	CASGLVVRQGFDYGYTF
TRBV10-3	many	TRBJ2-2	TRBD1	TGTGCCATCAGAAATGGGTCGGACAGGGTCCGTAAGCACACCGGGGAGCTGTTTTTT	CAIRNGSDRVRKHTGELFF
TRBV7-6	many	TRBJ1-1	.	TGTGCCAGCAGCTTATCGTCGGGCATGGACACTGAAGCTTTCTTT	CASSLSSGMDTEAFF
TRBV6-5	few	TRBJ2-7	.	TGTGCCAGCAGTTACTCGCCCAGCCAGAATTCCTACGAGCAGTACTTC	CASSYSPSQNSYEQYF
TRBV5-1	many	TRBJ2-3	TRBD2	TGCGCCAGCAGCTTCCGGGGGGATGGCACAGATACGCAGTATTTT	CASSFRGDGTDTQYF
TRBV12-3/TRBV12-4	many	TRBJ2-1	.	TGTGCCAGCAACCCGTGGGGCGAGATCGCCTACAATGAGCAGTTCTTC	CASNPWGEIAYNEQFF
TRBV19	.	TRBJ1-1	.	TGTGCCAGTAGTATATTGGGGGAGGTAGACACTGAAGCTTTCTTT	CASSILGEVDTEAFF
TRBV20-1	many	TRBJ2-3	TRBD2	TGCAGTGCTCGAGAGCGGGATACTACGCAGTATTTT	CSARERDTTQYF
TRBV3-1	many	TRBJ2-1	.	TGTGCCAGCAGCCAAGATTCGGGCGGAGGCTCCTACAATGAGCAGTTCTTC	CASSQDSGGGSYNEQFF
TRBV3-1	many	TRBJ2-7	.	TGTGCCAGCAGCCCCCGGGCCCGTTTGTCCGAGCAGTACTTC	CASSPRARLSEQYF
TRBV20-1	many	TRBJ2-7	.	TGCAGTGCTAGAGGGACTGACAACTCCTACGAGCAGTACTTC	CSARGTDNSYEQYF
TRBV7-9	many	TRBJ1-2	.	TGTGCCAGCAGCAGGGGCGAAGATGGCTACACCTTC	CASSRGEDGYTF
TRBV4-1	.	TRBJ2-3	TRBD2	TGCGCCAGCAGCCAAGCCAGCGGGGCCCACACAGATACGCAGTATTTT	CASSQASGAHTDTQYF
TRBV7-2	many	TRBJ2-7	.	TGTGCCAGCAGCTCGCGACTACCGAGCTCCTACGAGCAGTACTTC	CASSSRLPSSYEQYF
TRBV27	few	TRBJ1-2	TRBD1	TGTGCCAGCAGTACAGGGGCCCAATATGGCTACACCTTC	CASSTGAQYGYTF
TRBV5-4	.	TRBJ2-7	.	TGTGCCGGCAGCTTGGATGTAGGCAGGAGCTCCTACGAGCAGTACTTC	CAGSLDVGRSSYEQYF
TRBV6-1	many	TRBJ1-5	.	TGTGCCAGCAGTGAGGGCGGGGGAATTGGGCCCCAGCATTTT	CASSEGGGIGPQHF
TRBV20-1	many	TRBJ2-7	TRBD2	TGCAGTGCTAGAGAAGGCGGGGGGGCATCCGAGCAGTACTTC	CSAREGGGASEQYF
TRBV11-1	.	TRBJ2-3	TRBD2	TGTGCCAGCAGCTTAAGTCTGGCTAGCGGGGGGGCCTGGGATACGCAGTATTTT	CASSLSLASGGAWDTQYF
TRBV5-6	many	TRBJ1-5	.	TGTGCCAGCAGCCTCACAGGGATGGAGCAGCCCCAGCATTTT	CASSLTGMEQPQHF
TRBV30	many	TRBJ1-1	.	TGTGCCTGTTCACAGGAGAACACTGAAGCTTTCTTT	CACSQENTEAFF
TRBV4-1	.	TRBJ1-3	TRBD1	TGCGCCAGCAGCCCCCCAGGGGGAGCCCGAAACACCATATATTTT	CASSPPGGARNTIYF